The 22 T cell receptor beta chains below all came from one sample that was sequenced in a study of graft-versus-host responses after intestinal transplantation. Measured with immunoSEQ multiplex PCR; TCRdb has only the in-frame clones, and not every one. The sample yields approximately 85,000 clones, 85% to 95% seen once. Which antigens these TCRs recognize remains unknown. The source material was unstimulated CD8+ T cells sorted from spleen or lymph node cells, sampled before transplant. These receptors came from a human donor who was the organ donor for an intestinal transplant.

V usage is TRBV7-9 and J usage is TRBJ1-1, with D unresolved. With 3 bases removed from V and 0 bases from J, the gap between germline ends came to 8 bases. Germline V gene data show CDR1 as SEHNR and CDR2 as FQNEAQ (reference sequence). The CDR3 extends over 14 amino acids. The CDR3 is CASSFVLMNTEAFF. CDR3 sequence (DNA): TGTGCCAGCAGCTTTGTTTTAATGAACACTGAAGCTTTCTTT.

This chain links TRBV4-1 with TRBJ1-2; D unclear. CDR3 length: 15 residues. Germline V lookup: CDR1 MGHRA, CDR2 YSYEKL. Trimming removed 3 bases from V and 1 base from J, with 12 bases in between. The CDR3 DNA is TGCGCCAGCAGCCATGGCGCGGTCGATAACTATGGCTACACCTTC. Translating it yields CASSHGAVDNYGYTF.

This chain joins TRBV5-4 and TRBJ2-7; TRBD2 agrees at 9 bases. The CDR3 is made up of 15 amino acids. With V trimmed by 1 base and J by 2 bases, 4 bases remained unmatched. Germline assignment: CDR1 SGHNT and CDR2 YYREEE (reference sequence). Here the CDR3 DNA reads TGTGCCAGCAGCTTGTGGGCTAGCGGGACCTACGAGCAGTACTTC. It codes for CASSLWASGTYEQYF.

This sequence joins TRBV10-3 and TRBJ2-7; D unresolved. The CDR3 runs 12 residues. The V gene lost 0 bases and the J gene lost 7 bases, with 7 bases spanning the gap. Germline assignment: CDR1 ENHRY and CDR2 SYGVKD. In nucleotides, the CDR3 is TGTGCCATCAGTGAGTCGAAAGGGGAGCAGTACTTC. It encodes CAISESKGEQYF.

V and J are TRBV6-1 and TRBJ2-2; D is unresolved. Germline V gene lookup returns CDR1 MNHNS and CDR2 SASEGT. This CDR3 has 11 amino acids. V lost 4 bases to trimming and J lost 7 bases, with 4 bases between them. The CDR3 region is CASSGLGELFF. CDR3 DNA: TGTGCCAGCAGTGGGCTCGGGGAGCTGTTTTTT.

The chain joins TRBV11-3 to TRBJ2-7; D may be TRBD2 (6 bases). Germline assignment: CDR1 SGHNT and CDR2 YENEEA. V lost 5 bases, J lost 4 bases, and 21 bases lay in between. This CDR3 spans 16 amino acids. The CDR3 reads CASSPSGGPGLYEQYF. CDR3 in DNA: TGTGCCAGCAGCCCCTCCGGAGGACCGGGACTGTACGAGCAGTACTTC.

The chain has TRBV19 and TRBJ2-3; TRBD2 matches 9 bases. The CDR3 length is 15 residues. J was trimmed by 1 base and V by 4 bases; bases with no gene match: 3. Germline CDR1 and CDR2: LNHDA and SQIVND (reference sequence). For the CDR3, the DNA is TGTGCCAGTAGTACCTTAGCGGGGGGCACAGATACGCAGTATTTT. Amino acids: CASSTLAGGTDTQYF.

The chain combines TRBV19 with TRBJ2-2; D might be TRBD2 (7 bases). The CDR3 runs to 13 residues. Germline V gene lookup returns CDR1 LNHDA and CDR2 SQIVND (reference sequence). V was shortened by 6 bases and J by 6 bases, with 11 bases between the two germline ends. CDR3 protein: CASSRGGPGELFF. The CDR3 coding sequence is TGTGCCAGTAGCCGCGGGGGCCCCGGGGAGCTGTTTTTT.

The chain combines TRBV7-6 with TRBJ2-7; D is perhaps TRBD2 (6 bases). CDR3 size: 16 residues. CDR1 and CDR2 (germline): SGHVS, FNYEAQ. Trimming removed 2 bases at V and 2 bases at J, with 16 bases between. The CDR3 loop reads CASSLSSSGLTYEQYF. DNA of the CDR3: TGTGCCAGCAGCTTATCGTCAAGCGGGCTTACCTACGAGCAGTACTTC.

V usage is TRBV10-3 and J usage is TRBJ1-5; TRBD1 agrees at 8 bases. Germline V gene sequence: CDR1 ENHRY, CDR2 SYGVKD. The CDR3 covers 14 residues. The trim removed 6 bases at V and 4 bases at J, leaving 5 bases unmatched. CDR3: CAISSTGVNQPQHF. CDR3 bases: TGTGCCATCAGCTCGACAGGGGTTAATCAGCCCCAGCATTTT.

The chain joins TRBV19 to TRBJ1-2, with D uncertain. The CDR3 contains 15 residues. Trimming removed 3 bases from V and 5 bases from J, with 16 bases in between. CDR1 is LNHDA, CDR2 SQIVND, per germline (reference sequence). CDR3 nucleotides: TGTGCCAGTAGTATGATAGACTCCAGTCTGTATGGCTACACCTTC. This encodes CASSMIDSSLYGYTF.

The CDR3 DNA reads TGTGCCAGCAGCCTGAGTAAGGACGGAGCTTTCTTT. Its translation: CASSLSKDGAFF. The V and J genes are TRBV5-4 and TRBJ1-1; D uncertain. Trimming shortened V by 4 bases and J by 10 bases, and 14 bases separated the two germline ends. Per the germline V gene, CDR1 is SGHNT and CDR2 is YYREEE (reference sequence). This CDR3 contains 12 residues. The full variable domain, completed using reference TRBV5-4 and TRBJ1-1, is ETGVTQSPTHLIKTRGQQVTLRCSSQSGHNTVSWYQQALGQGPQFIFQYYREEENGRGNFPPRFSGLQFPNYSSELNVNALELDDSALYLCASSLSKDGAFFGQGTRLTVV.

V gene TRBV7-8 combines with J gene TRBJ2-1, with 10 bases matching TRBD1. The CDR3 covers 16 residues. CDR1 and CDR2 (germline): SGHVS, FQNEAQ. V dropped 3 bases and J dropped 7; count of bases not matched to a gene: 9. The CDR3 nucleotides read TGTGCCAGCAGCTTTGGTGGGACAGGGGTACGGAATGAGCAGTTCTTC. It is translated as CASSFGGTGVRNEQFF. Drawing the rest from reference TRBV7-8 and TRBJ2-1, the complete variable domain is GAGVSQSPRYKVAKRGQDVALRCDPISGHVSLFWYQQALGQGPEFLTYFQNEAQLDKSGLPSDRFFAERPEGSVSTLKIQRTQQEDSAVYLCASSFGGTGVRNEQFFGPGTRLTVL.

The chain's CDR3 is CATREIMGHLNTEAFF. CDR3 coding DNA: TGTGCCACCAGAGAAATAATGGGACACTTGAACACTGAAGCTTTCTTT. The V call is TRBV15, the J call TRBJ1-1, with D possibly matching TRBD1 (6 bases). The V gene lost 6 bases and the J gene lost 0 bases, with 17 bases spanning the gap. This CDR3 comprises 16 residues. Germline CDR1 is LNHNV and CDR2 is YYDKDF (reference sequence).

The CDR3 bases are TGTGCCAGCAGCACCGGGGGGGCAGGGGTGTATGGCTACACCTTC. It codes for CASSTGGAGVYGYTF. This chain connects TRBV6-5 to TRBJ1-2; D may be TRBD1 (6 bases). Trimming removed 6 bases at V and 5 bases at J, with 19 bases between. From germline, CDR1 is MNHEY and CDR2 SVGAGI. CDR3 length: 15 residues.

This chain joins TRBV9 and TRBJ2-7; TRBD2 matches 9 bases. Germline CDR1 and CDR2: SGDLS and YYNGEE. The CDR3 length is 16 residues. The junction had 8 bases not matched to a gene; V was cut back by 2 bases and J by 2 bases. Written as DNA, the CDR3 is TGTGCCAGCAGCGTTTTAGGGGCGGGAGGGCCCTACGAGCAGTACTTC. Protein product: CASSVLGAGGPYEQYF.

In its sample, this clone was seen once. This chain uses TRBV28 with TRBJ1-5, with D uncertain. The V end was cut by 3 bases, the J end by 2 bases, with 11 bases between. This CDR3 is 15 amino acids long. Germline V CDR1 and CDR2: MDHEN, SYDVKM. The CDR3 loop reads CASSLAGWGNQPQHF. DNA of the CDR3: TGTGCCAGCAGTTTGGCAGGCTGGGGCAATCAGCCCCAGCATTTT.

The gene calls are TRBV9 and TRBJ1-6; D is undetermined. The CDR3 is 15 amino acids. V lost 3 bases to trimming and J lost 0 bases, with 7 bases between them. Germline CDR1 is SGDLS and CDR2 is YYNGEE. CDR3 DNA sequence: TGTGCCAGCAGCGAGGGTCGCTCCTATAATTCACCCCTCCACTTT. Its translation: CASSEGRSYNSPLHF.

V gene TRBV21-1 combines with J gene TRBJ1-2. TRBV21-1 is a known pseudogene. The CDR3 consists of 16 residues. This CDR3 reads CASSPLKGTTNYGYTF. The CDR3 nucleotides read TGTGCCAGCAGCCCTCTTAAGGGGACGACTAACTATGGCTACACCTTC.

The chain has TRBV2 and TRBJ2-4; D is perhaps TRBD1 or TRBD2 (6 bases each). V was clipped by 1 base and J by 3 bases, with 16 bases between them. Germline assignment: CDR1 SNHLY and CDR2 FYNNEI. This CDR3 region has 17 residues. The CDR3 loop reads CASSEVEGVYGKNIQYF. The CDR3 bases are TGTGCCAGCAGTGAAGTGGAGGGGGTGTATGGCAAAAACATTCAGTACTTC.

The chain employs TRBV18 and TRBJ1-5, with D hard to call. The CDR3 has 17 amino acids. V lost 1 base, J lost 1 base, and 14 bases lay in between. CDR1 is KGHSH, CDR2 LQKENI, per germline. This CDR3 reads CASSPLYMGHSNQPQHF. The CDR3 DNA reads TGTGCCAGCTCACCACTATATATGGGTCACAGCAATCAGCCCCAGCATTTT.

The V and J genes are TRBV27 and TRBJ2-1, with D maybe TRBD1 (6 bases). Trimming cost V 6 bases and J 2 bases, with 17 bases left between them. Germline CDR1 reads MNHEY; CDR2 reads SMNVEV (reference sequence). The CDR3 consists of 16 residues. The CDR3 sequence: CASSRTEDWTYNEQFF. DNA of the CDR3: TGTGCCAGCAGCAGGACAGAGGATTGGACCTACAATGAGCAGTTCTTC.